One sample yielded the 17 T cell receptor beta chains listed below, sequenced in a study of blood T cell repertoires in COVID-19. Sequenced by immunoSEQ multiplex PCR; TCRdb stores in-frame clones only, minus some. The sample yields more than 150,000 clones, around 87% seen once. Specimen: peripheral blood. The receptors originated from a woman aged 18-30 years who had recovered from COVID-19.

The rearrangement uses TRBV4-3 and TRBJ1-6; D ambiguous. This CDR3 has 13 amino acids. Germline V gives CDR1 LGHNA, CDR2 YSLEER. V lost 4 bases to trimming and J lost 6 bases, with 7 bases between them. The CDR3 sequence: CASSLGGNSPLHF. Written as DNA, the CDR3 is TGCGCCAGCAGCCTAGGAGGTAATTCACCCCTCCACTTT.

J is TRBJ1-2 and V is TRBV24-1; 7 positions match TRBD1. Per germline, CDR1 KGHDR and CDR2 SFDVKD. Unmatched junction bases numbered 12, after V lost 2 bases and J lost 4 bases. The CDR3 runs to 17 residues. CDR3 region: CATSDSTPRQGFYGYTF. In DNA, the CDR3 is TGTGCCACCAGTGATTCCACCCCGAGACAGGGATTCTATGGCTACACCTTC.

V usage is TRBV7-8 and J usage is TRBJ1-1; D possibly corresponds to TRBD1 (6 bases). Germline lookup yields CDR1 SGHVS and CDR2 FQNEAQ. Trimming removed 4 bases from V and 3 bases from J, with 12 bases in between. The CDR3 spans 14 residues. CDR3 loop: CASSSTGRHTEAFF. The CDR3 DNA is TGTGCCAGCAGCTCTACAGGGCGACACACTGAAGCTTTCTTT. The variable domain in full, with the rest retrieved from reference TRBV7-8 and TRBJ1-1, is GAGVSQSPRYKVAKRGQDVALRCDPISGHVSLFWYQQALGQGPEFLTYFQNEAQLDKSGLPSDRFFAERPEGSVSTLKIQRTQQEDSAVYLCASSSTGRHTEAFFGQGTRLTVV.

This rearrangement joins TRBV18 to TRBJ2-5, with 9 bases aligning to TRBD1. Germline CDR1 KGHSH, CDR2 LQKENI. The junction had 4 bases not matched to a gene; V was cut back by 3 bases and J by 2 bases. The CDR3 is made up of 15 amino acids. The CDR3 nucleotides read TGTGCCAGCTCACCTTGGACAGGGGCGCAAGAGACCCAGTACTTC. Its protein is CASSPWTGAQETQYF. Complete variable domain (other parts from reference TRBV18 and TRBJ2-5): NAGVMQNPRHLVRRRGQEARLRCSPMKGHSHVYWYRQLPEEGLKFMVYLQKENIIDESGMPKERFSAEFPKEGPSILRIQQVVRGDSAAYFCASSPWTGAQETQYFGPGTRLLVL.

This sequence joins TRBV9 and TRBJ2-2, with D maybe TRBD2 (6 bases). Germline V gives CDR1 SGDLS, CDR2 YYNGEE. This CDR3 region has 15 residues. Trimming stripped 0 bases from V and 0 bases from J, with 6 bases between. The CDR3 region is CASSVVAANTGELFF. The CDR3 DNA reads as TGTGCCAGCAGCGTAGTAGCGGCGAACACCGGGGAGCTGTTTTTT.

This chain links TRBV19 with TRBJ2-3; D may be TRBD2 (5 bases). Trimming took off 0 bases at V and 2 bases at J, with 15 bases between the two ends. The CDR3 contains 17 residues. Germline V CDR1 and CDR2: LNHDA, SQIVND (reference sequence). The DNA for the CDR3 is TGTGCCAGTAGTATAGATACAGCGGTTAGGCTCACAGATACGCAGTATTTT. Translation: CASSIDTAVRLTDTQYF.

This clone was counted a few times. CDR3 sequence reads: CASSIPRGTGREKLFF. In DNA, the CDR3 is TGTGCCAGTAGTATTCCTCGCGGTACAGGCCGTGAAAAACTGTTTTTT. This chain links TRBV19 with TRBJ1-4; a possible D gene is TRBD1 (5 bases). There are 16 residues in the CDR3. CDR1 is LNHDA, CDR2 SQIVND, per germline (reference sequence). With 3 bases removed from V and 7 bases from J, the gap between germline ends came to 18 bases.

This clone was seen a handful of times. The CDR3 DNA reads TGTGCCATCAGTGAGTCAACAGGGGGTGGAAATCAGCCCCAGCATTTT. Translation gives CAISESTGGGNQPQHF. The chain couples TRBV10-3 to TRBJ1-5, with 8 bases that match TRBD1. Germline V gives CDR1 ENHRY, CDR2 SYGVKD. The V gene end was trimmed by 0 bases and the J gene end by 4 bases; junction bases not matched to a gene: 5. This CDR3 is 16 amino acids long.

This chain uses TRBV7-9 with TRBJ2-3; 8 bases are shared with TRBD2. CDR3 length equals 16 residues. Per germline, CDR1 SEHNR and CDR2 FQNEAQ (reference sequence). Unmatched junction bases numbered 9, after V lost 6 bases and J lost 1 base. The CDR3 here is CASSPIAGKGTDTQYF. In nucleotides, the CDR3 is TGTGCCAGCAGTCCTATAGCGGGAAAGGGCACAGATACGCAGTATTTT.

This chain links TRBV30 with TRBJ1-1; a weak D match, TRBD1 (5 bases). V shed 1 base and J shed 1 base, with 13 bases lying between them. In germline, CDR1 is GTSNPN, CDR2 SVGIG (reference sequence). The CDR3 runs 15 residues. The CDR3 bases are TGTGCCTGGAGTGGGGGCTGGACTACGAACACTGAAGCTTTCTTT. Translation: CAWSGGWTTNTEAFF.

The gene calls are TRBV18 and TRBJ1-1; a possible D gene is TRBD1 (6 bases). This CDR3 comprises 15 residues. Deletions cut 6 bases from V and 4 bases from J, with 18 bases between. Germline V gene sequence: CDR1 KGHSH, CDR2 LQKENI. The CDR3 region has the DNA TGTGCCAGCTCCTCCTCACTGGGGGCGGTCACTGAAGCTTTCTTT. It codes for CASSSSLGAVTEAFF.

This clone was seen a few times. This sample also contains other DNA sequences that code for the same CDR3. The V call is TRBV2, the J call TRBJ1-2; D is possibly TRBD1 (5 bases). The CDR3 loop spans 12 amino acids. Germline V gene data show CDR1 as SNHLY and CDR2 as FYNNEI. The V end was cut by 4 bases, the J end by 5 bases, with 8 bases between. The chain's CDR3 is CASSGQGYGYTF. The CDR3 DNA follows: TGTGCCAGCAGTGGCCAGGGTTATGGCTACACCTTC.

The rearrangement links TRBV5-1 to TRBJ1-1, with 7 bases matching TRBD1. With 4 bases clipped from V and 4 bases from J, the junction kept 7 bases outside the gene matches. This CDR3 region has 14 residues. The germline V gene has CDR1 SGHRS and CDR2 YFSETQ. CDR3 in amino acids: CASSPLGTVTEAFF. DNA of the CDR3: TGCGCCAGCAGCCCACTCGGGACAGTCACTGAAGCTTTCTTT. The full variable domain, in which reference TRBV5-1 and TRBJ1-1 provide the parts outside the CDR3, is KAGVTQTPRYLIKTRGQQVTLSCSPISGHRSVSWYQQTPGQGLQFLFEYFSETQRNKGNFPGRFSGRQFSNSRSEMNVSTLELGDSALYLCASSPLGTVTEAFFGQGTRLTVV.

The genes are TRBV7-9 and TRBJ1-3; 8 bases fit TRBD1. The germline V gene encodes CDR1 SEHNR and CDR2 FQNEAQ (reference sequence). The CDR3 has 17 amino acids. V lost 5 bases and J lost 2; bases outside the gene matches: 11. DNA of the CDR3: TGTGCCAGCAGCATAGGGACAGGCCTGTTTACTGGAAACACCATATATTTT. Amino acid sequence: CASSIGTGLFTGNTIYF. The full variable domain, with the rest looked up from reference TRBV7-9 and TRBJ1-3, is DTGVSQNPRHKITKRGQNVTFRCDPISEHNRLYWYRQTLGQGPEFLTYFQNEAQLEKSRLLSDRFSAERPKGSFSTLEIQRTEQGDSAMYLCASSIGTGLFTGNTIYFGEGSWLTVV.

The genes are TRBV9 and TRBJ1-4; 12 bases map to TRBD1. This CDR3 has 15 amino acids. V lost 3 bases and J lost 7; bases outside the gene matches: 4. Per germline, CDR1 SGDLS and CDR2 YYNGEE. CDR3 residues: CASSGGQGAGEKLFF. CDR3 DNA sequence: TGTGCCAGCAGCGGGGGACAGGGGGCGGGTGAAAAACTGTTTTTT.

V is TRBV2 and J is TRBJ2-7; TRBD2 matches at 12 bases. CDR3 length equals 17 residues. Germline V gene data show CDR1 as SNHLY and CDR2 as FYNNEI. The J segment lost 3 bases and the V segment lost 1 base, leaving 7 bases of the junction unmatched. CDR3 sequence reads: CASSEGLAGVGRYEQYV. CDR3 in DNA: TGTGCCAGCAGTGAAGGACTAGCGGGAGTAGGCCGCTACGAGCAGTACGTC.

The V gene is TRBV7-9, the J gene TRBJ2-3; D possibly corresponds to TRBD2 (6 bases). The CDR3 spans 19 residues. Germline CDR1 SEHNR, CDR2 FQNEAQ (reference sequence). The V end was cut by 5 bases, the J end by 0 bases, with 24 bases between. CDR3 sequence (DNA): TGTGCCAGCAGCCCCCCCAGAGCGGGCTTGAGGTCTAGCACAGATACGCAGTATTTT. Its translation: CASSPPRAGLRSSTDTQYF.